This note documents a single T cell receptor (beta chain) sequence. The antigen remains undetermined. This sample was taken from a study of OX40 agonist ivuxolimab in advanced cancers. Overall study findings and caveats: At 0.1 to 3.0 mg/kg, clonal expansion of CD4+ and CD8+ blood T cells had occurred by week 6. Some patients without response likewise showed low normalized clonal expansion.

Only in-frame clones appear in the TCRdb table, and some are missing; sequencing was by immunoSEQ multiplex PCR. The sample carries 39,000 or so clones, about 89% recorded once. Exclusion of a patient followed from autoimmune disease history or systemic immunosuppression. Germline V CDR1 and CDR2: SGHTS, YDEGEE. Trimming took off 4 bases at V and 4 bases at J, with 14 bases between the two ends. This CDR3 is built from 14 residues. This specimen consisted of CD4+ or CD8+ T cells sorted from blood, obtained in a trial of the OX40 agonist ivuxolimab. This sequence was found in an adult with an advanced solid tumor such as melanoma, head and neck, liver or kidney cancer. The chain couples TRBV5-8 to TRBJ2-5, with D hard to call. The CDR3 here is CASSDRTERETQYF. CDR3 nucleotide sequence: TGTGCCAGCAGCGATCGGACGGAACGAGAGACCCAGTACTTC.